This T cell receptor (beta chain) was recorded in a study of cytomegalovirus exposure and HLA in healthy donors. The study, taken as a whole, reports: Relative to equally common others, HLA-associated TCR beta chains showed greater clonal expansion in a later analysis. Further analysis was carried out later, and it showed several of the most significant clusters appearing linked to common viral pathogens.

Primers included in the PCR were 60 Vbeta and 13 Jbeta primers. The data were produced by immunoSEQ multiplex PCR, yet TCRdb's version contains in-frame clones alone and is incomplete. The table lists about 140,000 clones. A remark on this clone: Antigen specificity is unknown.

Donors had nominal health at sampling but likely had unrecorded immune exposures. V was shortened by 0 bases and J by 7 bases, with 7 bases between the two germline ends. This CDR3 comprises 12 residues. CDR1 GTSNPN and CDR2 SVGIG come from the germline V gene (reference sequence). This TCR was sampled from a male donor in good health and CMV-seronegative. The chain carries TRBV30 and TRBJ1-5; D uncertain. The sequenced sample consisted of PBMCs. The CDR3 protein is CAWSVFGQPQHF. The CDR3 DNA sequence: TGTGCCTGGAGTGTTTTTGGCCAGCCCCAGCATTTT.